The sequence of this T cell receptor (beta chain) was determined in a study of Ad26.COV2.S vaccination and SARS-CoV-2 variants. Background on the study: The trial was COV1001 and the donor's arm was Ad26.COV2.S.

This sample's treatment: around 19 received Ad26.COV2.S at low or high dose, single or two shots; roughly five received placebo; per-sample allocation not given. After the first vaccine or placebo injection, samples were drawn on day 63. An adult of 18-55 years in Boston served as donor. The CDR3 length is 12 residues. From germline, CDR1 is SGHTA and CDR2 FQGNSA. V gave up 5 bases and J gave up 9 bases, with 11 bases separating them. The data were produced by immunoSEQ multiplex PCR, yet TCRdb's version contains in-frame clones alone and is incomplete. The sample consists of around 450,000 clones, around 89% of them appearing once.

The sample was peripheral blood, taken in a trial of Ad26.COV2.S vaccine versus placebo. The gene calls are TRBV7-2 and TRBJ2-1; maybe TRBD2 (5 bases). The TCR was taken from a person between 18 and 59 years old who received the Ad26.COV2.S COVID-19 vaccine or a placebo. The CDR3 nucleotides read TGTGCCAGCAGCCCGACTAAGGCTGAGCAGTTCTTC. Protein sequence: CASSPTKAEQFF.